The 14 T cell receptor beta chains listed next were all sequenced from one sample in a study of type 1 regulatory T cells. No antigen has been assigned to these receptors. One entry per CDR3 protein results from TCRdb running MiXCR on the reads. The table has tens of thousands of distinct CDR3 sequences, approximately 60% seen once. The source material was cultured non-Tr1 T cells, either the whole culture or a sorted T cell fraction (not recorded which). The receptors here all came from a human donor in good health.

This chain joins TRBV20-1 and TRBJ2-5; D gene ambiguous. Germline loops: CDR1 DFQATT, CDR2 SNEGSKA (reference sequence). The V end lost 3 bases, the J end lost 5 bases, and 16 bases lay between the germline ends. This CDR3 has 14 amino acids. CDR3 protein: CSASLGLATETQYF. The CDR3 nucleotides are TGCAGTGCTAGTCTCGGTTTGGCTACCGAGACCCAGTACTTC.

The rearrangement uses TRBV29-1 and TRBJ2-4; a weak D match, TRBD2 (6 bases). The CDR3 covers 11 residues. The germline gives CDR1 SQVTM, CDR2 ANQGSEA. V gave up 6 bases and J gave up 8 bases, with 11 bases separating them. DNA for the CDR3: TGCAGCGTAGCGGGCCTGGACATTCAGTACTTC. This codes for CSVAGLDIQYF.

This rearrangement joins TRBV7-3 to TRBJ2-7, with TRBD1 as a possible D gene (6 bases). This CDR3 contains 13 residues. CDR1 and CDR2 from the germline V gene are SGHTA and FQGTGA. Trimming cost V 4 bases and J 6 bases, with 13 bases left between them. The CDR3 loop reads CASSSDSISEQYF. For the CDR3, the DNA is TGTGCCAGCAGCTCGGACAGTATCTCCGAGCAGTACTTC.

CDR3 nucleotides: TGCAGTGCCCTGGCCAGTATCGAGCAGTACTTC. It codes for CSALASIEQYF. The V gene is TRBV20-1, the J gene TRBJ2-7; D not resolved. This CDR3 contains 11 residues. Trimming pared 6 bases from V and 6 bases from J, leaving 12 bases between. Germline V lookup: CDR1 DFQATT, CDR2 SNEGSKA (reference sequence).

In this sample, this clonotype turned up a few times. The CDR3 protein is CSARVPGLKNYGYTF. In DNA, the CDR3 is TGCAGTGCTAGAGTCCCGGGACTGAAAAACTATGGCTACACCTTC. The rearrangement joins TRBV20-1 to TRBJ1-2; possible D gene TRBD1, 5 bases. Germline V lookup: CDR1 DFQATT, CDR2 SNEGSKA (reference sequence). There are 15 residues in the CDR3. Trimming removed 1 base from V and 2 bases from J, with 14 bases in between.

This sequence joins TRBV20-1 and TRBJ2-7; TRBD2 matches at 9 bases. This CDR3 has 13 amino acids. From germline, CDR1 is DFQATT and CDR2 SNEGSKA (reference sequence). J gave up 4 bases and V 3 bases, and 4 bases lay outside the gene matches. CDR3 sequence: CSASISGRYEQYF. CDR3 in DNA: TGCAGTGCTAGCATTAGCGGGAGATACGAGCAGTACTTC.

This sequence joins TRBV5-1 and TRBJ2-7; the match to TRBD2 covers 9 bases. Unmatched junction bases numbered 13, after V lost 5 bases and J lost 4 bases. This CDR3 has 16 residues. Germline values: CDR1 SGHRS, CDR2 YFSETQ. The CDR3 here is CASRDILAGDGYEQYF. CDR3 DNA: TGCGCCAGCAGGGACATCTTAGCGGGAGATGGGTACGAGCAGTACTTC. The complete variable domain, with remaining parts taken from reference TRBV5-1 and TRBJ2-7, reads KAGVTQTPRYLIKTRGQQVTLSCSPISGHRSVSWYQQTPGQGLQFLFEYFSETQRNKGNFPGRFSGRQFSNSRSEMNVSTLELGDSALYLCASRDILAGDGYEQYFGPGTRLTVT.

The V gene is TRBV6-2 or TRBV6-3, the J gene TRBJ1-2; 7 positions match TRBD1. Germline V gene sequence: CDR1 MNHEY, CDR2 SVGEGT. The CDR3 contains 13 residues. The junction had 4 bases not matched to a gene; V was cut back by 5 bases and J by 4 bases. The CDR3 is CASSAAGGYGYTF. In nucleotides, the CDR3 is TGTGCCAGCAGTGCCGCAGGGGGCTATGGCTACACCTTC.

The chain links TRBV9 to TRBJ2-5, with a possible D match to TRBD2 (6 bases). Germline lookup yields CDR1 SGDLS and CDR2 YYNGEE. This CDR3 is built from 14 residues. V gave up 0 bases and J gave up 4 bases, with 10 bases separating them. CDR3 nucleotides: TGTGCCAGCAGCGTAGCTCAGGGAGGAGAGACCCAGTACTTC. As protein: CASSVAQGGETQYF.

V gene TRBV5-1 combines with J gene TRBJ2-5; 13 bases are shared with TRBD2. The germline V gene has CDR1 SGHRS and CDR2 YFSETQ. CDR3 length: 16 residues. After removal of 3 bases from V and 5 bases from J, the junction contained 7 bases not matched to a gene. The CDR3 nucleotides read TGCGCCAGCAGCTCGGGACTAGCGGGATTAGGGGAGACCCAGTACTTC. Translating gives CASSSGLAGLGETQYF.

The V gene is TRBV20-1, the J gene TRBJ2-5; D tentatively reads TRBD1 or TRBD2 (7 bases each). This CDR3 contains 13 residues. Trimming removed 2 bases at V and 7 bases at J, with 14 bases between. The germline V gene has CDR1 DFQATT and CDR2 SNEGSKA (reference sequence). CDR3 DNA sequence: TGCAGTGCTAGATTGACAGGGAGGGTGACCCAGTACTTC. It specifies CSARLTGRVTQYF.

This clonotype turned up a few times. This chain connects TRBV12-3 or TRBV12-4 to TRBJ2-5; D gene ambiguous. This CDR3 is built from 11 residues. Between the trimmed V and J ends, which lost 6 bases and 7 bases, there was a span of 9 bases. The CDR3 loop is CASRQLGTQYF. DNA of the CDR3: TGTGCCAGCAGACAGTTAGGGACCCAGTACTTC.

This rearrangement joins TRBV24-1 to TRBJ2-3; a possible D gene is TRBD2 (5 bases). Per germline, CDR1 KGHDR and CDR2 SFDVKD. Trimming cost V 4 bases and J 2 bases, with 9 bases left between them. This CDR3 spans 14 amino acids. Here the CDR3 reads CATSDLASTDTQYF. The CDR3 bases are TGTGCCACCAGTGACCTAGCTTCCACAGATACGCAGTATTTT.

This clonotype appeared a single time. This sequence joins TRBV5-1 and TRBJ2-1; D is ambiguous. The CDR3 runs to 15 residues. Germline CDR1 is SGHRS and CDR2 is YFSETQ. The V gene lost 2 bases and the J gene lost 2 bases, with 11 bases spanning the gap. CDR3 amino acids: CASSLLPHPYNEQFF. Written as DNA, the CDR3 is TGCGCCAGCAGCTTACTACCCCACCCCTACAATGAGCAGTTCTTC.